This T cell receptor (beta chain) was identified in a study of glioma-infiltrating T cells after dendritic cell vaccination. Study-level background: Patients received autologous tumor lysate-pulsed dendritic cell vaccination between about 2002 and 2013. Patients received three intradermal dendritic cell vaccine injections at biweekly intervals.

The primer mix had 60 V beta and 13 J beta primers. TCRdb's table, derived via immunoSEQ multiplex PCR, lists solely in-frame clones and lacks some. The sample holds over 80,000 clones, about 81% seen once. Time point denoted: after dendritic cell vaccination, including at tumor progression/relapse. No glioblastoma patient carried an isocitrate dehydrogenase mutation. Per the germline V gene, CDR1 is LNHDA and CDR2 is SQIVND (reference sequence). The CDR3 contains 16 residues. V shed 1 base and J 5 bases; nucleotides not matched to a gene: 7. The gene calls are TRBV19 and TRBJ2-4, with TRBD1 identical over 8 bases. This TCR came from a human donor with glioblastoma. The input for sequencing was blood, taken after dendritic cell vaccination. CDR3 residues: CASSIGGQVSENIQYF. CDR3 coding DNA: TGTGCCAGTAGTATAGGGGGACAGGTGTCCGAAAACATTCAGTACTTC.